Detailed here is one T cell receptor beta chain. Antigen unknown. Using immunoSEQ multiplex PCR, the repertoire was profiled, and TCRdb retains in-frame clones only, with some absent. Of about 49,000 clones in the sample, over 75% were seen once. CDR3 length equals 14 residues. V was pared by 5 bases and J by 5 bases, with 5 bases of the junction left unmatched. From germline, CDR1 is SGHNT and CDR2 YENEEA. The record originates from a study of OX40 agonist ivuxolimab in advanced cancers. For the study at large: Ivuxolimab is a fully human IgG2 antibody that activates OX40 (CD134). Study-wide results and limits: Among the lowest peripheral clonal expansion occurred in 0.1-3.0 mg/kg partial responders.

This material consisted of CD4+ or CD8+ T cells sorted from blood, taken in a trial of the OX40 agonist ivuxolimab. J is TRBJ2-2 and V is TRBV11-3; 7 bases align to TRBD1. This clonotype was sampled from an adult with an advanced solid tumor such as melanoma, head and neck, liver or kidney cancer. This chain's CDR3 is CASSTQTGTGELFF. The DNA for the CDR3 is TGTGCCAGCAGCACGCAGACAGGGACCGGGGAGCTGTTTTTT.